Each of the 5 T cell receptor beta chains below was sequenced from the same sample in a study of cytomegalovirus exposure and HLA in healthy donors. The PCR had 60 Vbeta and 13 Jbeta primers. Sequenced by immunoSEQ multiplex PCR; TCRdb stores in-frame clones only, minus some. This sample carries 130,000 or so clones, over 75% of them seen once, and the ten largest clones take 5% to 6%. What was sequenced was PBMCs. The source is a man aged 25 to 40 in good health and CMV-seronegative.

The chain employs TRBV4-1 and TRBJ1-6; D is possibly TRBD1 (6 bases). Trimming cost V 5 bases and J 6 bases, with 11 bases left between them. Germline CDR1 reads MGHRA; CDR2 reads YSYEKL. This CDR3 contains 14 residues. The CDR3 coding sequence is TGCGCCAGCAGCGTCGCCAGGGGTAATTCACCCCTCCACTTT. This codes for CASSVARGNSPLHF.

V and J are TRBV7-9 and TRBJ1-1; 10 bases match TRBD1. The junction had 14 bases not matched to a gene; V was cut back by 11 bases and J by 5 bases. The germline CDR1 and CDR2 sequences are SEHNR and FQNEAQ (reference sequence). The CDR3 extends over 15 amino acids. The CDR3, as DNA: TGTGCCGGAATAAGACAGGGGGCGCAGGGGACTGAAGCTTTCTTT. It yields the protein CAGIRQGAQGTEAFF.

The chain links TRBV2 to TRBJ1-2; 8 bases agree with TRBD1. Per the germline V gene, CDR1 is SNHLY and CDR2 is FYNNEI. V trimming: 2 bases; J trimming: 12 bases; junction bases outside the gene matches: 8. This CDR3 has 13 amino acids. The CDR3 DNA reads as TGTGCCAGCAGTGAATTCAGGACAGGGATAAACACCTTC. Its translation: CASSEFRTGINTF. Full variable domain (outside the CDR3, taken from reference TRBV2 and TRBJ1-2): EPEVTQTPSHQVTQMGQEVILRCVPISNHLYFYWYRQILGQKVEFLVSFYNNEISEKSEIFDDQFSVERPDGSNFTLKIRSTKLEDSAMYFCASSEFRTGINTFGSGTRLTVV.

J is TRBJ1-2 and V is TRBV7-2, with D hard to call. The V and J ends lost 9 bases and 5 bases respectively, with 28 bases between them. The CDR3 length is 17 residues. CDR1 and CDR2 from the germline V gene are SGHTA and FQGNSA. In DNA, the CDR3 is TGTGCCAGTTCTTTTCGGAGGATTTCCGATACTCGGTATGGCTACACCTTC. Its translation is CASSFRRISDTRYGYTF. The complete variable domain, with remaining parts taken from reference TRBV7-2 and TRBJ1-2, reads GAGVSQSPSNKVTEKGKDVELRCDPISGHTALYWYRQSLGQGLEFLIYFQGNSAPDKSGLPSDRFSAERTGGSVSTLTIQRTQQEDSAVYLCASSFRRISDTRYGYTFGSGTRLTVV.

V and J are TRBV9 and TRBJ2-7, with 8 bases that match TRBD1. Trimming at V came to 4 bases and at J to 6 bases, leaving 9 bases not matched to a gene. This CDR3 has 14 residues. The germline gives CDR1 SGDLS, CDR2 YYNGEE. CDR3 amino acids: CASSPDQGATEQYF. CDR3 DNA sequence: TGTGCCAGCAGCCCAGATCAGGGGGCTACCGAGCAGTACTTC.